The 13 T cell receptor beta chains below all came from one sample that was sequenced in a study of cytomegalovirus exposure and HLA in healthy donors. The PCR made use of 60 Vbeta and 13 Jbeta primers. The protocol was immunoSEQ multiplex PCR, while the TCRdb copy is restricted to in-frame clones and leaves out a portion. The table lists approximately 120,000 clones, about three quarters of them singletons. Input material: PBMCs. Receptors were obtained from a woman aged 30 to 39 in good health and CMV-seronegative.

The chain combines TRBV7-2 with TRBJ2-2, with a possible D match to TRBD1 (6 bases). The CDR3 length is 16 residues. The germline V and J ends were trimmed by 2 bases and 0 bases, with 10 bases remaining between them. CDR1 is SGHTA, CDR2 FQGNSA, per germline. The CDR3 DNA is TGTGCCAGCAGCTTATTGACAGGATCGAACACCGGGGAGCTGTTTTTT. Protein sequence: CASSLLTGSNTGELFF. Using reference TRBV7-2 and TRBJ2-2 for the parts outside the CDR3, the full variable domain is GAGVSQSPSNKVTEKGKDVELRCDPISGHTALYWYRQSLGQGLEFLIYFQGNSAPDKSGLPSDRFSAERTGGSVSTLTIQRTQQEDSAVYLCASSLLTGSNTGELFFGEGSRLTVL.

This clone was recorded a few times. The chain carries TRBV7-2 and TRBJ1-2; D call uncertain. This CDR3 region has 13 residues. Germline V lookup: CDR1 SGHTA, CDR2 FQGNSA. V was shortened by 1 base and J by 5 bases, with 8 bases between the two germline ends. CDR3 nucleotides: TGTGCCAGCAGCTTAGAACAGATATATGGCTACACCTTC. It is translated as CASSLEQIYGYTF.

V usage is TRBV18 and J usage is TRBJ2-7; possibly TRBD2 for D (5 bases). CDR3 size: 14 residues. Germline CDR1 reads KGHSH; CDR2 reads LQKENI. V was cut by 2 bases and J by 4 bases, with 12 bases left in between. CDR3 amino acids: CASSPEGKGYEQYF. CDR3 sequence (DNA): TGTGCCAGCTCACCAGAGGGAAAAGGGTACGAGCAGTACTTC.

This rearrangement joins TRBV20-1 to TRBJ1-1, with a weak D call TRBD1 (5 bases). The germline gives CDR1 DFQATT, CDR2 SNEGSKA (reference sequence). The CDR3 consists of 11 residues. V was cut by 3 bases and J by 7 bases, with 9 bases left in between. The CDR3 nucleotides read TGCAGTGCTAGGTCGGGGGTTGAAGCTTTCTTT. This codes for CSARSGVEAFF.

This sequence joins TRBV6-5 and TRBJ1-6; maybe TRBD1 (6 bases). Looked up from germline, CDR1 is MNHEY and CDR2 is SVGAGI. This CDR3 comprises 14 residues. Deletions cut 2 bases from V and 7 bases from J, with 9 bases between. As DNA, the CDR3 is TGTGCCAGCAGTTACAGGGGGGGGAATTCACCCCTCCACTTT. As protein: CASSYRGGNSPLHF.

The chain joins TRBV5-1 to TRBJ2-2, with 7 positions matching TRBD2. Germline values: CDR1 SGHRS, CDR2 YFSETQ. V shed 5 bases and J 4 bases; nucleotides not matched to a gene: 5. The CDR3 is made up of 14 amino acids. CDR3 in amino acids: CASRLSSGTGELFF. In DNA, the CDR3 is TGCGCCAGCAGGTTATCTAGCGGCACCGGGGAGCTGTTTTTT. Full variable domain (rest looked up from reference TRBV5-1 and TRBJ2-2): KAGVTQTPRYLIKTRGQQVTLSCSPISGHRSVSWYQQTPGQGLQFLFEYFSETQRNKGNFPGRFSGRQFSNSRSEMNVSTLELGDSALYLCASRLSSGTGELFFGEGSRLTVL.

V and J are TRBV7-9 and TRBJ1-1; D remains unclear. Germline V gene lookup returns CDR1 SEHNR and CDR2 FQNEAQ (reference sequence). The CDR3 runs 13 residues. V was trimmed by 3 bases and J by 3 bases, leaving 8 bases between them. The CDR3 spells CASSLITDTEAFF. The CDR3 DNA sequence: TGTGCCAGCAGCTTGATCACAGACACTGAAGCTTTCTTT.

V and J are TRBV5-1 and TRBJ2-5; TRBD1 matches 10 bases. The length of the CDR3 is 15 residues. The junction had 8 bases not matched to a gene; V was cut back by 7 bases and J by 2 bases. Germline V gives CDR1 SGHRS, CDR2 YFSETQ. Written as DNA, the CDR3 is TGCGCCAGCGGCCTAGGGACAGGGGCGCAAGAGACCCAGTACTTC. Amino acids: CASGLGTGAQETQYF.

The sample holds one count of this clone. Other nucleotide sequences in the sample specify the same CDR3. The V and J genes are TRBV6-5 and TRBJ2-5; 14 positions agree with TRBD2. CDR1 and CDR2 from the germline V gene are MNHEY and SVGAGI. The CDR3 totals 16 residues. Germline trimming cut 3 bases from V and 1 base from J; bases unmatched to any gene: 1. The CDR3 is CASSYGTSGGQETQYF. The CDR3 bases are TGTGCCAGCAGTTATGGGACTAGCGGGGGCCAAGAGACCCAGTACTTC.

V is TRBV30 and J is TRBJ1-5; D remains unclear. Trimming pared 0 bases from V and 3 bases from J, leaving 12 bases between. This CDR3 region has 15 residues. From germline, CDR1 is GTSNPN and CDR2 SVGIG (reference sequence). The CDR3 spells CAWSVPAGSNQPQHF. The CDR3 nucleotides read TGTGCCTGGAGTGTACCGGCAGGCTCCAATCAGCCCCAGCATTTT.

V and J are TRBV5-1 and TRBJ2-4, with D tentatively TRBD2 (5 bases). Germline V gives CDR1 SGHRS, CDR2 YFSETQ. This CDR3 region has 16 residues. With 1 base removed from V and 4 bases from J, the gap between germline ends came to 15 bases. The CDR3 region is CASSLTGFGLKNIQYF. CDR3 DNA: TGCGCCAGCAGCTTGACTGGGTTTGGACTTAAAAACATTCAGTACTTC.

This chain joins TRBV6-5 and TRBJ1-4, with D perhaps matching TRBD1 (5 bases). Germline CDR1 reads MNHEY; CDR2 reads SVGAGI. This CDR3 region has 12 residues. The V end was cut by 11 bases, the J end by 0 bases, with 7 bases between. The CDR3 spells CASGATNEKLFF. The CDR3 nucleotides are TGTGCCTCGGGGGCAACTAATGAAAAACTGTTTTTT.

The chain carries TRBV2 and TRBJ2-1, with TRBD1 as a possible D gene (8 bases). V lost 4 bases, J lost 10 bases, and 14 bases lay in between. This CDR3 region has 13 residues. Per germline, CDR1 SNHLY and CDR2 FYNNEI. CDR3 nucleotides: TGTGCCAGCAGTGGGACAGGGAGGGAGGAGCAGTTCTTC. This sequence encodes CASSGTGREEQFF.